This T cell receptor (beta chain) was documented in a study of beta chain features in type 1 diabetes. Study summary: In age, gender and cell yields, patients were similar to healthy donors. Study-wide results and caveats: Across all four CD4+ subsets, people with type 1 diabetes showed modestly shorter TCRB CDR3s. Unsettled here was the matter of whether HLA type influences TCRB rearrangement.

This CDR3 contains 17 residues. V dropped 2 bases and J dropped 4; count of bases not matched to a gene: 12. Germline lookup yields CDR1 LNHNV and CDR2 YYDKDF (reference sequence). Every bit of the isolated RNA underwent reverse transcription, so sequencing read expressed TCRB transcripts. The repertoire was sequenced with immunoSEQ multiplex PCR; TCRdb's copy has only in-frame clones and lacks some. The table shows about 68,000 clones, with almost 50% occurring only once. In regard to this clone: What it recognizes is unknown.

Sequencing was performed on central memory CD4+ T cells from blood. The V gene is TRBV15, the J gene TRBJ2-3; 7 nucleotides line up with TRBD2. The receptor comes from a young man with type 1 diabetes. Here the CDR3 DNA reads TGTGCCACCAGCAGATCGGGACTACCGAGCCTTTCAGATACGCAGTATTTT. This translates into CATSRSGLPSLSDTQYF.